The TCR beta chain under discussion was sequenced for a study of cytotoxic CD8 clonotypes in ibrutinib-treated CLL. This table comes from immunoSEQ multiplex PCR, and its TCRdb copy is limited to in-frame clones, with some not included. The table has around 330,000 clones, 67% seen once; the top ten hold roughly 6.3%. V lost 6 bases, J lost 1 base, and 9 bases lay in between. Germline CDR1 and CDR2: SQVTM and ANQGSEA. This CDR3 is built from 13 residues. This clone has a handful of counts. V and J are TRBV29-1 and TRBJ2-2, with D uncertain. The sequencing here drew on PBMCs, taken after 36 months of ibrutinib treatment. This receptor was identified in a human donor with chronic lymphocytic leukemia. The CDR3 bases are TGCAGCGTGAGAATTCGGAACACCGGGGAGCTGTTTTTT. Translation gives CSVRIRNTGELFF.